This entry is about one T cell receptor (beta chain). What it binds is not known. Clones were sequenced by immunoSEQ multiplex PCR, and TCRdb holds only the in-frame ones, with some missing. The data hold around 180,000 clones, with around 93% observed a single time. CDR1 SGHRS and CDR2 YFSETQ come from the germline V gene. The CDR3 runs 15 residues. The source of the sample is a study of shared clonotypes between healthy human individuals. Study results and caveats: Around 5.4% of naive CD4 clonotypes were common to a few donors.

The TCR was taken from a woman aged 25-40 years in good health. This chain links TRBV5-1 with TRBJ2-5, with 13 bases fitting TRBD2. The J call is doubtful: the DNA matches TRBJ2-7 better. The specimen sequenced was naive CD4+ T cells sorted from blood. Subset of the sample: CD45RA+ positively selected. CDR3 residues: CASSHGLAGAYEQYF. CDR3 in DNA: TGCGCCAGCAGCCACGGACTAGCGGGGGCCTACGAGCAGTACTTC.